The 18 T cell receptor beta chains reported below all come from one sample, sequenced in a study of T cells after yellow fever vaccination. TCRdb reprocessed the 5' RACE reads with MiXCR, giving one entry per CDR3 protein. The table includes some 340,000 distinct CDR3 sequences, about 10% detected once. Sequencing used CD4+ T cells sorted from PBMCs, obtained 45 days after the yellow fever booster vaccination. The receptor source for this set is a man between 18 and 29 years old who received the YFV17D yellow fever vaccine.

The rearrangement links TRBV5-1 to TRBJ1-1, with a weak D call TRBD1 (6 bases). The length of the CDR3 is 14 residues. V was pared by 4 bases and J by 6 bases, with 16 bases between. Germline-derived CDR1 and CDR2 are SGHRS and YFSETQ. CDR3 nucleotide sequence: TGCGCCAGCAGCCCCCTTAATGCAGGGGCTGAAGCTTTCTTT. This translates into CASSPLNAGAEAFF.

Only a few counts were recorded for this clonotype. CDR3 sequence reads: CASTFLNEQYF. The CDR3 nucleotides read TGTGCCAGCACCTTCTTGAACGAGCAGTACTTC. The rearrangement links TRBV2 to TRBJ2-7; D is undetermined. The V and J ends lost 7 bases and 5 bases respectively, with 9 bases between them. The CDR3 spans 11 residues. Per germline, CDR1 SNHLY and CDR2 FYNNEI.

The sample holds a few counts of this clonotype. V is TRBV6-5 and J is TRBJ1-2; D ambiguous. Trimming shortened V by 0 bases and J by 4 bases, and 9 bases separated the two germline ends. The germline CDR1 and CDR2 sequences are MNHEY and SVGAGI. CDR3 size: 14 residues. The CDR3 protein is CASSYSSFGYGYTF. CDR3 nucleotide sequence: TGTGCCAGCAGTTACTCGTCCTTCGGCTATGGCTACACCTTC.

The sample holds many counts of this clonotype. The chain combines TRBV20-1 with TRBJ1-1; D is unclear. CDR3 size: 12 residues. V lost 3 bases, J lost 7 bases, and 12 bases lay in between. Germline assignment: CDR1 DFQATT and CDR2 SNEGSKA (reference sequence). As DNA, the CDR3 is TGCAGTGCTAGCAGGCGTGGGGTTGAAGCTTTCTTT. Amino acids: CSASRRGVEAFF.

This clonotype was seen more than once but under ten times. The chain carries TRBV12-3 or TRBV12-4 and TRBJ1-5, with a weak D call TRBD1 (5 bases). V lost 6 bases, J lost 10 bases, and 19 bases lay in between. The CDR3 totals 14 residues. The CDR3 DNA reads TGTGCCAGCAGATTTCGGGCAGGGAATGTTCCCCAGCATTTT. Amino acids: CASRFRAGNVPQHF.

This clonotype was recorded at least ten times. The V gene is TRBV12-3 or TRBV12-4, the J gene TRBJ1-1, with D possibly being TRBD1 (6 bases). The CDR3 length is 15 residues. V lost 5 bases to trimming and J lost 1 base, with 14 bases between them. The CDR3 DNA follows: TGTGCCAGCAGTCCTCTGGGGGGCAGGAACACTGAAGCTTTCTTT. Protein product: CASSPLGGRNTEAFF.

This clonotype was seen a handful of times. The chain links TRBV10-3 to TRBJ2-3, with 8 bases fitting TRBD1. This CDR3 contains 13 residues. In germline, CDR1 is ENHRY, CDR2 SYGVKD. With 6 bases clipped from V and 3 bases from J, the junction kept 2 bases outside the gene matches. For the CDR3, the DNA is TGTGCCATCAGCGGACAGGGAACAGATACGCAGTATTTT. Its translation is CAISGQGTDTQYF.

This clonotype was observed at least ten times. J is TRBJ1-2 and V is TRBV7-2; D unclear. CDR1 SGHTA and CDR2 FQGNSA come from the germline V gene. This CDR3 comprises 13 residues. With 2 bases removed from V and 6 bases from J, the gap between germline ends came to 10 bases. In DNA, the CDR3 is TGTGCCAGCAGCTTATGGGGAGGTCATGGCTACACCTTC. Translating gives CASSLWGGHGYTF.

This clonotype was picked up a small number of times. The chain recombines TRBV5-1 with TRBJ2-7; D perhaps matches TRBD1 (6 bases). CDR1 and CDR2 (germline): SGHRS, YFSETQ. V dropped 0 bases and J dropped 5 bases, with 9 bases sitting between them. The CDR3 sequence is 13 residues long. CDR3 protein: CASSLAGVHEQYF. The CDR3 nucleotides read TGCGCCAGCAGCTTGGCAGGGGTCCACGAGCAGTACTTC.

This clonotype was recorded a few times. The chain is built from TRBV10-2 and TRBJ2-7; TRBD1 matches 9 bases. The germline V gene has CDR1 WSHSY and CDR2 SAAADI. CDR3 length equals 14 residues. The V segment lost 8 bases and the J segment 3 bases; nucleotides outside the gene matches: 8. CDR3 region: CASGGGDRVYEQYF. The CDR3 DNA reads TGCGCCAGCGGAGGGGGGGACAGGGTCTACGAGCAGTACTTC.

Many counts were recorded for this clonotype. This sequence joins TRBV12-3 or TRBV12-4 and TRBJ2-7, with TRBD2 matching 8 bases. The ends lost 6 bases at V and 4 bases at J; junction bases unmatched: 11. The CDR3 loop spans 15 amino acids. CDR3 in amino acids: CASSTVPGGAYEQYF. The CDR3 nucleotides read TGTGCCAGCAGCACAGTTCCGGGGGGGGCTTACGAGCAGTACTTC.

Ten or more counts support this clonotype. This sequence joins TRBV11-2 and TRBJ1-1, with a tentative D call TRBD1 (5 bases). The V and J ends lost 2 bases and 3 bases respectively, with 7 bases between them. The germline gives CDR1 SGHAT, CDR2 FQNNGV. This CDR3 region has 13 residues. The CDR3 DNA reads as TGTGCCAGCAGCTTAACCAGGGACACTGAAGCTTTCTTT. Translated: CASSLTRDTEAFF.

The chain has TRBV20-1 and TRBJ1-5; no clear D. V was trimmed by 1 base and J by 3 bases, leaving 10 bases between them. Per germline, CDR1 DFQATT and CDR2 SNEGSKA (reference sequence). The CDR3 sequence is 14 residues long. As DNA, the CDR3 is TGCAGTGCTAGAGTTGTGAGTTACAATCAGCCCCAGCATTTT. Translation: CSARVVSYNQPQHF.

There are a few counts of this clonotype. The chain recombines TRBV19 with TRBJ2-3, with 7 nucleotides matching TRBD2. Germline CDR1 LNHDA, CDR2 SQIVND (reference sequence). Trimming at V came to 6 bases and at J to 2 bases, leaving 11 bases not matched to a gene. The CDR3 consists of 16 residues. In nucleotides, the CDR3 is TGTGCCAGTAGCCTAGCGGCGGCGGGGGTCACAGATACGCAGTATTTT. Its protein is CASSLAAAGVTDTQYF.

This clonotype has only a few counts. The chain links TRBV12-5 to TRBJ2-3; the D gene is possibly TRBD1 (5 bases). The CDR3 sequence is 13 residues long. CDR1 and CDR2 from the germline V gene are LGHNT and FRNRAP. Trimming took 6 bases from V and 0 from J, leaving 7 bases between them. CDR3 nucleotide sequence: TGTGCTAGTGGACGGACAAGCACAGATACGCAGTATTTT. It is translated as CASGRTSTDTQYF.

The V call is TRBV7-3, the J call TRBJ1-5; maybe TRBD1 (5 bases). Trimming removed 3 bases from V and 4 bases from J, with 7 bases in between. This CDR3 region has 13 residues. CDR1 is SGHTA and CDR2 is FQGTGA in the germline V gene. As DNA, the CDR3 is TGTGCCAGCAGCTTGGGGCATAATCAGCCCCAGCATTTT. This sequence encodes CASSLGHNQPQHF.

This chain links TRBV11-2 with TRBJ2-1; D may be TRBD2 (6 bases). The CDR3 is made up of 14 amino acids. V was shortened by 6 bases and J by 4 bases, with 13 bases between the two germline ends. Germline values: CDR1 SGHAT, CDR2 FQNNGV. CDR3 amino acids: CASRQAAGYNEQFF. CDR3 sequence (DNA): TGTGCCAGCAGACAGGCTGCGGGGTACAATGAGCAGTTCTTC.

This CDR3 is CASRPNRVGGRGYTF. CDR3 sequence (DNA): TGTGCCAGCAGACCAAACAGGGTAGGGGGCCGGGGCTACACCTTC. The gene calls are TRBV12-3 or TRBV12-4 and TRBJ1-2; TRBD1 agrees at 7 bases. The CDR3 has 15 residues. V was pared by 6 bases and J by 8 bases, with 15 bases of the junction left unmatched.